This is a list of T cell receptor beta chains from one sample in a study of blood T cell repertoires in COVID-19. TCRdb keeps only in-frame clones here, not all; method: immunoSEQ multiplex PCR. The table records fewer than 40,000 clones, 65% to 90% of them present only once. The sequencing sample was made of peripheral blood. Receptors were obtained from a human donor in a cohort sampled during active COVID-19. Each CDR3 is given with its conserved first and last residue. A D gene is named only where the DNA matches it firmly. Clone size is shown for a subset of rows, as once, few, many or a class of expanded clone.

>.|TRBJ1-5|TRBV2|.
TGTGCCAGCAGTGATCAGGGTTCTTCGGCTCAGCCCCAGCATTTT
CASSDQGSSAQPQHF
>.|TRBJ1-2|TRBV27|TRBD1
TGTGCCAGCAGATGGACAGGGGGGTCTTCTGGCTACACCTTC
CASRWTGGSSGYTF
>.|TRBJ2-1|TRBV18|.
TGTGCCAGCTCACCGGCGGGGGCCTCCTACAATGAGCAGTTCTTC
CASSPAGASYNEQFF
>.|TRBJ1-3|TRBV27|.
TGTGCCAGCAGTCATGACTACTCTGGAAACACCATATATTTT
CASSHDYSGNTIYF
>.|TRBJ1-6|TRBV4-1|.
TGCGCCAGCAGCCAAGATCCGGGACACCCCAATTTTCCCCTCCACTTT
CASSQDPGHPNFPLHF
>.|TRBJ1-2|TRBV19|TRBD1
TGTGCCAGTAGTCTTCGGGACAGGGATGGCTACACCTTC
CASSLRDRDGYTF
>.|TRBJ1-2|TRBV28|.
TGTGCCAGCAGTTCCCAGAATGGCTACACCTTC
CASSSQNGYTF
>.|TRBJ1-3|TRBV6-6|.
TGTGCCAGCACACACTTCGACAGACGTGGAAACACCATATATTTT
CASTHFDRRGNTIYF
>.|TRBJ2-3|TRBV7-2|.
TGTGCCAGCAGCTTAGCGCACAACACAGATACGCAGTATTTT
CASSLAHNTDTQYF
>.|TRBJ1-5|TRBV19|.
TGTGCCAGTAGTCCCGAGGCCGGCTATAGCAATCAGCCCCAGCATTTT
CASSPEAGYSNQPQHF
>.|TRBJ1-4|TRBV18|.
TGTGCCAGCTCACCTCAGAGGGAGGGTGAAAAACTGTTTTTT
CASSPQREGEKLFF
>few|TRBJ2-2|TRBV5-1|.
TGCGCCAGCAGCTTTGGCAGTTTGAACACCGGGGAGCTGTTTTTT
CASSFGSLNTGELFF
>.|TRBJ1-4|TRBV6-2/TRBV6-3|.
TGTGCCAGCAGTTTAAGGGGTGAAAAACTGTTTTTT
CASSLRGEKLFF
>.|TRBJ2-7|TRBV12-3/TRBV12-4|.
TGTGCCAGCAGCCAGGCCCCCTACGAGCAGTACTTC
CASSQAPYEQYF
>.|TRBJ2-2|TRBV27|TRBD2
TGTGCCAGCAGCCTCAAAGCGGGGGTCACCGGGGAGCTGTTTTTT
CASSLKAGVTGELFF
>.|TRBJ2-5|TRBV27|.
TGTGCCAGCACTCCCTGGCCAGGGGATGAGACCCAGTACTTC
CASTPWPGDETQYF
>few|TRBJ1-2|TRBV27|.
TGTGCCAGCAGCCCTAATGGGGCCCCGGGCTATGGCTACACCTTC
CASSPNGAPGYGYTF
>.|TRBJ2-1|TRBV24-1|.
TGTGCCACCAGTTTGGCGGATGAGCAGTTCTTC
CATSLADEQFF
>.|TRBJ2-2|TRBV3-1/TRBV3-2|.
TGTGCCAGCAGCCCCCTACCAGGCGGGGAGCTGTTTTTT
CASSPLPGGELFF
>.|TRBJ2-3|TRBV9|TRBD2
TGTGCCAGCAGCGCGACTAGCGGGGCTAGCACAGATACGCAGTATTTT
CASSATSGASTDTQYF
>few|TRBJ2-2|TRBV19|TRBD1
TGTGCCAGTCGCCCCCTCGACAGGGCCACCGGGGAGCTGTTTTTT
CASRPLDRATGELFF
>few|TRBJ1-6|TRBV3-1/TRBV3-2|.
TGTGCCAGCAGCCAGGGGGGTCCCCTCCACTTT
CASSQGGPLHF
>.|TRBJ2-7|TRBV6-6|TRBD2
TGTGCCAGCAGTCGGACTAGCGGGTCCTCCTACGAGCAGTACTTC
CASSRTSGSSYEQYF
>.|TRBJ2-2|TRBV21-1|.
TGTGCCAGATTGCCCGCGGGTCCTCGAACCACCGGGGAGCTGTTTTTT
CARLPAGPRTTGELFF
>.|TRBJ2-2|TRBV9|.
TGTGCCAGCTCCCTTTACGGCGGGGAGCTGTTTTTT
CASSLYGGELFF
>.|TRBJ1-2|TRBV11-2|.
TGTGCCAGCAGCTTAGCCGTGTATGGCTACACCTTC
CASSLAVYGYTF
>.|TRBJ1-1|TRBV25-1|.
TGTGCCAGCAGTGAATCGGTTCGGGTCGGGAACACTGAAGCTTTCTTT
CASSESVRVGNTEAFF
>.|TRBJ2-4|TRBV27|TRBD2
TGTGCCAGCAGTTCGACTAGCGGACAGCAAAACATTCAGTACTTC
CASSSTSGQQNIQYF
>.|TRBJ1-1|TRBV14|.
TGTGCCAGCAGCCAACAGGACAGGAACACTGAAGCTTTCTTT
CASSQQDRNTEAFF